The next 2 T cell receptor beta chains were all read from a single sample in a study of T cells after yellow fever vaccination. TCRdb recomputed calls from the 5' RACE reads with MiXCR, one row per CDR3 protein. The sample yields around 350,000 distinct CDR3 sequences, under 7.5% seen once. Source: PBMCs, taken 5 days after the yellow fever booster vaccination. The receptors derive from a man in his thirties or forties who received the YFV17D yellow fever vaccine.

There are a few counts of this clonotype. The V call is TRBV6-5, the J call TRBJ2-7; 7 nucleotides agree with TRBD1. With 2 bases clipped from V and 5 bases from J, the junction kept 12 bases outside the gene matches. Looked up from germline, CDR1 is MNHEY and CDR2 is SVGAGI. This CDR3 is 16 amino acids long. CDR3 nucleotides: TGTGCCAGCAGTTACAACCGGCAGACAGGGTTCCACGAGCAGTACTTC. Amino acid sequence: CASSYNRQTGFHEQYF.

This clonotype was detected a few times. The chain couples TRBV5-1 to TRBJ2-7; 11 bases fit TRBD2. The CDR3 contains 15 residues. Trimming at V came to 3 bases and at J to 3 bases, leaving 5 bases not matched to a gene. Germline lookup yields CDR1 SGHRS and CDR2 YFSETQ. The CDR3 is CASSSSGRLNYEQYF. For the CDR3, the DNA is TGCGCCAGCAGCTCTAGCGGGAGGCTCAACTACGAGCAGTACTTC.